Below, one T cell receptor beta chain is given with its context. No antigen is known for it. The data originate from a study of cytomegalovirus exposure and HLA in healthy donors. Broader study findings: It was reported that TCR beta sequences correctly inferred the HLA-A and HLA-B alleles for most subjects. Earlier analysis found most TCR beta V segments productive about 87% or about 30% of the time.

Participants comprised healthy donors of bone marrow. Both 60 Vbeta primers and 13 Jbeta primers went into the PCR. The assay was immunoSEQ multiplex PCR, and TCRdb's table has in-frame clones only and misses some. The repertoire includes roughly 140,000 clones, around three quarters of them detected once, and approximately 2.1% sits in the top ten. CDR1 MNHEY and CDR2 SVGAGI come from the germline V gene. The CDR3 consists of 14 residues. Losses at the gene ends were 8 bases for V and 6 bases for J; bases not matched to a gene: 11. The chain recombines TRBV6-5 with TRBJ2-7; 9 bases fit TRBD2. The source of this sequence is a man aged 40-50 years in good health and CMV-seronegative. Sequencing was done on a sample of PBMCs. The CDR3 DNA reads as TGTGCCAGCCCGGGGGCGGGAGGGCCCTGCGAGCAGTACTTC. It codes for CASPGAGGPCEQYF.